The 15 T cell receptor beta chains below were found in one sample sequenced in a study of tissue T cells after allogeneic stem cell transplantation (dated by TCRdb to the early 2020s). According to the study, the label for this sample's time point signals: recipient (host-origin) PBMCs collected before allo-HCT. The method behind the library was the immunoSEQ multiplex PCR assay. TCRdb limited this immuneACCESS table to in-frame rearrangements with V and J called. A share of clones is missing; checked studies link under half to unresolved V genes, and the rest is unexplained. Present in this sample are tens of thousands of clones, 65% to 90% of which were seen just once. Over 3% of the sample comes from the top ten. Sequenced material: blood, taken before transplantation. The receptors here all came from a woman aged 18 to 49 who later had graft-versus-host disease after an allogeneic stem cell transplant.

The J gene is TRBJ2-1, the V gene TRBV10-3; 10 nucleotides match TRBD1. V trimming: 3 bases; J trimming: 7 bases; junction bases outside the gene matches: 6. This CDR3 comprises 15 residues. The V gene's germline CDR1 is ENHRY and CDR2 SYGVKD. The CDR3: CAISEGQGERNEQFF. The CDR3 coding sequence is TGTGCCATCAGTGAAGGACAGGGGGAAAGGAATGAGCAGTTCTTC.

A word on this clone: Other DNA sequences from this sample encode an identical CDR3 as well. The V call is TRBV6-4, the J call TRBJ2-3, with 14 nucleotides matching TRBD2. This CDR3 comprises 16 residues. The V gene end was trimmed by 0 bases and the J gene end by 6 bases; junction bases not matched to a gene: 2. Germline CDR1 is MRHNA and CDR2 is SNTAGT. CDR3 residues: CASSDSTSGGADTQYF. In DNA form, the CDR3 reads TGTGCCAGCAGTGACTCGACTAGCGGGGGGGCCGATACGCAGTATTTT.

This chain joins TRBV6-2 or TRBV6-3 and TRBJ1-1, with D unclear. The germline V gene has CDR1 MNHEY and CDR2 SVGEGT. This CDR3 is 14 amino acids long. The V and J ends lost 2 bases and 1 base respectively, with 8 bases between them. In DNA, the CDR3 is TGTGCCAGCAGTTACAGGGAAACGAACACTGAAGCTTTCTTT. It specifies CASSYRETNTEAFF.

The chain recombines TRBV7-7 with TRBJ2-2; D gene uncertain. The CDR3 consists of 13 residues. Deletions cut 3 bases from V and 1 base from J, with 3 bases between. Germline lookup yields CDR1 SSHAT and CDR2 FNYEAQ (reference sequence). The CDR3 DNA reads TGTGCCAGCAGCTTGGAGAACACCGGGGAGCTGTTTTTT. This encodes CASSLENTGELFF.

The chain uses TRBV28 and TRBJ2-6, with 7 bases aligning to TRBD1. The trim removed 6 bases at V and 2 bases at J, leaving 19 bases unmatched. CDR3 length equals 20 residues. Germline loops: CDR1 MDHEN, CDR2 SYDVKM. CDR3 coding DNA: TGTGCCAGCAGCAAGGACCGATGGACAGGTCCCTTGGCTGGGGCCAACGTCCTGACTTTC. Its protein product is CASSKDRWTGPLAGANVLTF.

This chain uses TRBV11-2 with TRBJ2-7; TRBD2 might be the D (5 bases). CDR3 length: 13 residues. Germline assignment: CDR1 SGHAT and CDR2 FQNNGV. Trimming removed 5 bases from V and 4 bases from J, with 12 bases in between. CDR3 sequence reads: CASSRLAGYEQYF. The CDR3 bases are TGTGCCAGCAGCCGCCTGGCGGGTTACGAGCAGTACTTC.

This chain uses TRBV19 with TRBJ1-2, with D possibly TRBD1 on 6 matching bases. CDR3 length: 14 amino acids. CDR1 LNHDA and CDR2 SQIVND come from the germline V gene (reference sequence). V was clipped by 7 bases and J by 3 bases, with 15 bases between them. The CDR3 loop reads CASTQGQEHYGYTF. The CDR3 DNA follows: TGTGCCAGTACCCAGGGGCAGGAGCACTATGGCTACACCTTC. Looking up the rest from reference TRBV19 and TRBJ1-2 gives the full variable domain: DGGITQSPKYLFRKEGQNVTLSCEQNLNHDAMYWYRQDPGQGLRLIYYSQIVNDFQKGDIAEGYSVSREKKESFPLTVTSAQKNPTAFYLCASTQGQEHYGYTFGSGTRLTVV.

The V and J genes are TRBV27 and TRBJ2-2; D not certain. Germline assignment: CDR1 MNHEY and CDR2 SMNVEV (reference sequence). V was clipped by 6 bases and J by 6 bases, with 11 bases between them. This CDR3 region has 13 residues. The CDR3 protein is CASRHGSAGELFF. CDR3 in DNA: TGTGCCAGCAGACATGGAAGCGCCGGGGAGCTGTTTTTT.

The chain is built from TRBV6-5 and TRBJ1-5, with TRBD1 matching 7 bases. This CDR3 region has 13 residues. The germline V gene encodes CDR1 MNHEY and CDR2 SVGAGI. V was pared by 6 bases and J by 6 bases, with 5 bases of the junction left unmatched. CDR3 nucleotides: TGTGCCAGCAGCCCGACAGGGAGTCAGCCCCAGCATTTT. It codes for CASSPTGSQPQHF.

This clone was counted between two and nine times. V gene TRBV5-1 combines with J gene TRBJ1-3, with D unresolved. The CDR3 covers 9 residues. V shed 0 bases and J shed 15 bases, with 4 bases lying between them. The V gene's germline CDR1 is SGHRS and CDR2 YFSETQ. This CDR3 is CASSLEAYF. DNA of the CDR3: TGCGCCAGCAGCTTGGAGGCATATTTT.

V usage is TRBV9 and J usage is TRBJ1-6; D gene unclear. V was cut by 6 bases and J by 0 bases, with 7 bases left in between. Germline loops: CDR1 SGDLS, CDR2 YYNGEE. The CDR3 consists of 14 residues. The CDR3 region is CASNDNSYNSPLHF. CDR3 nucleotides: TGTGCCAGCAACGATAACTCCTATAATTCACCCCTCCACTTT.

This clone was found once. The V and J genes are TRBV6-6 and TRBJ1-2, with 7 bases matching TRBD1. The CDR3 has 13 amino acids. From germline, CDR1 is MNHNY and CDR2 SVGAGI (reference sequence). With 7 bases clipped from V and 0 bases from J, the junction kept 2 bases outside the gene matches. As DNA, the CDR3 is TGTGCCAGCACAGGGGGGCCTAACTATGGCTACACCTTC. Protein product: CASTGGPNYGYTF.

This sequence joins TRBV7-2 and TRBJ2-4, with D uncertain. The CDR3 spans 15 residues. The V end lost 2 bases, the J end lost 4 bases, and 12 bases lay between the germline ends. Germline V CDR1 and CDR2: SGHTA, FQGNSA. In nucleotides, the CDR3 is TGTGCCAGCAGCTTAAGCCCCCGGACGAAAAACATTCAGTACTTC. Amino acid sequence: CASSLSPRTKNIQYF.

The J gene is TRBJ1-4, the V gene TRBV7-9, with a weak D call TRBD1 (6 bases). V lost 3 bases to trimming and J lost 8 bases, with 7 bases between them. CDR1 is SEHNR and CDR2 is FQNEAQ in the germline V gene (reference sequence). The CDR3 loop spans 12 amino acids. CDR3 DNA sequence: TGTGCCAGCAGCTTTCAGGGGGAAAAACTGTTTTTT. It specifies CASSFQGEKLFF.

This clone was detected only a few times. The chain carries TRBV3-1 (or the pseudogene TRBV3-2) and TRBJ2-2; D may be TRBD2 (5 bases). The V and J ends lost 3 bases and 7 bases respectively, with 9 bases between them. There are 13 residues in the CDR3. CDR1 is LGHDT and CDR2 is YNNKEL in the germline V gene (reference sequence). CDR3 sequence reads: CASSQSLGGELFF. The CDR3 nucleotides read TGTGCCAGCAGCCAGTCACTAGGCGGGGAGCTGTTTTTT.